This record concerns one T cell receptor beta chain sequence. Antigen specificity is unknown. The data originate from a study of CD8+ T cells in alopecia areata. Study at large: Twice daily, treated patients received 5 to 10 mg of oral tofacitinib. General study points: Given one nonresponder, whether baseline CD8+ expansion relates to response remains uncertain. Under tofacitinib, numerous expanded lesional clonotypes remained detectable in scalp and blood.

RNA was extracted and reverse transcribed into cDNA as the sequencing template. Data came from immunoSEQ multiplex PCR; TCRdb stores just in-frame clones and leaves some out. In the table there are approximately 150,000 clones, 50% to 75% of which are singletons. Noted treatment: oral pan-JAK inhibitor, 5-10 mg twice daily. V lost 7 bases and J lost 4, with 5 bases in between. Germline V gene sequence: CDR1 SQVTM, CDR2 ANQGSEA. The CDR3 runs 10 residues. The sample in question was CD4+ T cells sorted from blood, obtained around week 55, from a patient treated with tofacitinib. The V call is TRBV29-1, the J call TRBJ1-5, with D hard to call. The receptor was isolated from a human donor with alopecia areata. The CDR3 loop reads CSAANQPQHF. CDR3 coding DNA: TGCAGCGCGGCTAATCAGCCCCAGCATTTT.